These 10 T cell receptor beta chains were all obtained from the same sample, sequenced in a study of blood T cell repertoires in COVID-19. TCRdb keeps only in-frame clones here, not all; method: immunoSEQ multiplex PCR. The sample has more than 100,000 clones, approximately 90% seen once. Sequencing was carried out using peripheral blood. The receptors originated from a man aged 45-60 years with active or convalescent COVID-19.

This sequence joins TRBV5-6 and TRBJ1-6; no clear D. Trimming shortened V by 3 bases and J by 7 bases, and 14 bases separated the two germline ends. Germline CDR1 SGHDT, CDR2 YYEEEE. This CDR3 is 15 amino acids long. The CDR3 here is CASSWVGAMNSPLHF. In nucleotides, the CDR3 is TGTGCCAGCAGCTGGGTGGGCGCGATGAATTCACCCCTCCACTTT.

CDR3 in DNA: TGTGCCATCAGTGAGTCTCGACTAGCGGGGTTACAGACCCAGTACTTC. This gives the protein CAISESRLAGLQTQYF. V and J are TRBV10-3 and TRBJ2-5; 11 bases map to TRBD2. CDR1 is ENHRY and CDR2 is SYGVKD in the germline V gene. V trimming: 0 bases; J trimming: 6 bases; junction bases outside the gene matches: 6. This CDR3 is built from 16 residues.

This clone came up once. V is TRBV6-5 and J is TRBJ1-1; no clear D. Germline V gene data show CDR1 as MNHEY and CDR2 as SVGAGI. The CDR3 extends over 13 amino acids. With 0 bases removed from V and 4 bases from J, the gap between germline ends came to 6 bases. This CDR3 is CASSYSGSTEAFF. The CDR3 DNA is TGTGCCAGCAGTTACTCGGGGAGCACTGAAGCTTTCTTT.

The genes are TRBV30 and TRBJ1-5; TRBD1 is a possible D gene (6 bases). Germline CDR1 is GTSNPN and CDR2 is SVGIG (reference sequence). This CDR3 comprises 14 residues. V was trimmed by 2 bases and J by 4 bases, leaving 12 bases between them. CDR3 sequence: CAWSTRDINQPQHF. The CDR3 DNA is TGTGCCTGGAGTACCCGGGACATAAATCAGCCCCAGCATTTT.

The chain uses TRBV2 and TRBJ1-2, with D tentatively TRBD1 (6 bases). Germline loops: CDR1 SNHLY, CDR2 FYNNEI. V was clipped by 3 bases and J by 5 bases, with 13 bases between them. CDR3 size: 14 residues. The CDR3 DNA reads TGTGCCAGCAGTGAGGAGGACAGACCTTATGGCTACACCTTC. Residues: CASSEEDRPYGYTF.

This clone was counted only a few times. The V gene is TRBV7-2, the J gene TRBJ2-1, with unresolved D. The CDR3 runs 12 residues. In germline, CDR1 is SGHTA, CDR2 FQGNSA. Trimming took 1 base from V and 8 from J, leaving 6 bases between them. CDR3 nucleotides: TGTGCCAGCAGCTTAGACAGACATGAGCAGTTCTTC. Amino acids: CASSLDRHEQFF.

The chain links TRBV5-1 to TRBJ2-2, with 8 positions matching TRBD1. After removal of 4 bases from V and 6 bases from J, the junction contained 8 bases not matched to a gene. Germline CDR1 is SGHRS and CDR2 is YFSETQ. The CDR3 has 15 residues. The CDR3 coding sequence is TGCGCCAGCAGCCTAGGACAGGGAAGGGCCGGGGAGCTGTTTTTT. Protein product: CASSLGQGRAGELFF.

The chain has TRBV19 and TRBJ1-6, with 7 bases aligning to TRBD1. The CDR3 extends over 17 amino acids. J was trimmed by 2 bases and V by 5 bases; bases with no gene match: 9. Germline loops: CDR1 LNHDA, CDR2 SQIVND (reference sequence). Here the CDR3 DNA reads TGTGCCAGTAGTGGGTACAGGGGAAGAACCTATAATTCACCCCTCCACTTT. Residues: CASSGYRGRTYNSPLHF.

The chain uses TRBV7-8 and TRBJ1-2, with D unclear. The CDR3 sequence is 13 residues long. Per the germline V gene, CDR1 is SGHVS and CDR2 is FQNEAQ. Trimming shortened V by 5 bases and J by 8 bases, and 15 bases separated the two germline ends. The CDR3, as DNA: TGTGCCAGCAGCCTCATCTCCGGAGGAGGCTACACCTTC. Translated, it gives CASSLISGGGYTF.

The CDR3 DNA reads TGTGCCAGCAGCATGACAGGGGGTAATTCACCCCTCCACTTT. Its protein product is CASSMTGGNSPLHF. The J gene is TRBJ1-6, the V gene TRBV5-6; 9 bases fit TRBD1. The germline V gene encodes CDR1 SGHDT and CDR2 YYEEEE. After removal of 4 bases from V and 6 bases from J, the junction contained 2 bases not matched to a gene. The CDR3 runs 14 residues.